What follows are 6 T cell receptor beta chains derived from one specimen sequenced in a study of cytomegalovirus exposure and HLA in healthy donors. Primers: 60 Vbeta forward and 13 Jbeta reverse. Clones were read by immunoSEQ multiplex PCR, and TCRdb kept only the in-frame ones, dropping some. The sample table sets out 38,000 or so clones. The sequenced sample was PBMCs. The receptors originated from a man aged 35-49 years in good health and CMV-seropositive.

The J gene is TRBJ1-2, the V gene TRBV19; TRBD1 is a possible D gene (5 bases). CDR1 is LNHDA, CDR2 SQIVND, per germline (reference sequence). The CDR3 consists of 14 residues. The V end was cut by 7 bases, the J end by 0 bases, with 12 bases between. CDR3: CASNPREANYGYTF. For the CDR3, the DNA is TGTGCCAGTAACCCCAGGGAAGCTAACTATGGCTACACCTTC.

This chain joins TRBV4-2 and TRBJ1-5; D ambiguous. Trimming pared 1 base from V and 6 bases from J, leaving 7 bases between. The CDR3 spans 13 residues. Germline CDR1 and CDR2: LGHNA and YNFKEQ. The CDR3 loop reads CASSQVSGQPQHF. Written as DNA, the CDR3 is TGTGCCAGCAGCCAAGTGTCGGGTCAGCCCCAGCATTTT.

This sequence joins TRBV9 and TRBJ2-2, with 8 bases aligning to TRBD1. The junction had 6 bases not matched to a gene; V was cut back by 3 bases and J by 14 bases. The length of the CDR3 is 12 residues. Germline CDR1 is SGDLS and CDR2 is YYNGEE. CDR3 protein: CASSAQGASLFF. As DNA, the CDR3 is TGTGCCAGCAGCGCGCAGGGGGCTAGTCTGTTTTTT. Full variable domain (remainder filled in from reference TRBV9 and TRBJ2-2): DSGVTQTPKHLITATGQRVTLRCSPRSGDLSVYWYQQSLDQGLQFLIQYYNGEERAKGNILERFSAQQFPDLHSELNLSSLELGDSALYFCASSAQGASLFFGEGSRLTVL.

The V and J genes are TRBV11-3 and TRBJ2-5; D unresolved. The CDR3 is made up of 12 amino acids. The germline V gene encodes CDR1 SGHNT and CDR2 YENEEA. The V end was cut by 0 bases, the J end by 12 bases, with 11 bases between. The CDR3 spells CASSLDTGRKYF. As DNA, the CDR3 is TGTGCCAGCAGCTTAGATACCGGTAGAAAGTACTTC.

The V call is TRBV7-8, the J call TRBJ1-1; D perhaps matches TRBD1 (5 bases). The CDR3 length is 17 residues. Per germline, CDR1 SGHVS and CDR2 FQNEAQ. V gave up 2 bases and J gave up 2 bases, with 18 bases separating them. CDR3 DNA: TGTGCCAGCAGCTTACTGGACACTATATCGGTTAACACTGAAGCTTTCTTT. It specifies CASSLLDTISVNTEAFF.

V usage is TRBV4-2 and J usage is TRBJ1-1; D remains unclear. The V and J ends lost 0 bases and 1 base respectively, with 6 bases between them. The CDR3 sequence is 14 residues long. CDR1 LGHNA and CDR2 YNFKEQ come from the germline V gene. The CDR3 sequence is CASSQEGRNTEAFF. The CDR3 bases are TGTGCCAGCAGCCAAGAGGGGAGGAACACTGAAGCTTTCTTT.